This T cell receptor (beta chain) was obtained from a study of radiation and T cells in renal cell carcinoma. As to treatment: 15 Gy SBRT to primary tumor, nephrectomy 4 weeks later. Repertoires were generated with immunoSEQ multiplex PCR, while TCRdb's copy carries only in-frame clones and drops some. This sample has approximately 23,000 clones; around 46% occur once, and the top ten carry around 15%. From germline, CDR1 is SNHLY and CDR2 FYNNEI. The CDR3 covers 13 residues. After removal of 9 bases from V and 2 bases from J, the junction contained 3 bases not matched to a gene. The V call is TRBV2, the J call TRBJ2-3, with TRBD2 matching over 9 bases. The clonotype originates from a woman aged 45-65 years with renal cell carcinoma. Sequenced material: tumor tissue, taken from a patient whose treatment included radiotherapy and nephrectomy. The CDR3 sequence is CASTSGYTDTQYF. In nucleotides, the CDR3 is TGTGCCAGTACTAGCGGGTACACAGATACGCAGTATTTT.